The clone carrying this T cell receptor (beta chain) showed up just a few times. These data belong to a study of T cells after yellow fever vaccination. At the level of the study: Preparation of fractions with low cell numbers was performed using SMART-Seq v4 Ultra Low Input.

CDR3 length: 15 amino acids. The germline CDR1 and CDR2 sequences are SGDLS and YYNGEE. Trimming removed 0 bases at V and 2 bases at J, with 12 bases between. In making TCR cDNA, 5'RACE template switching added a universal primer site and UMIs to it. TCRdb recomputed calls from the 5' RACE reads with MiXCR, one row per CDR3 protein. The top ten clones hold about two fifths of a sample with some 120,000 distinct CDR3 sequences, roughly 8.2% of them seen once. The gene calls are TRBV9 and TRBJ2-7, with D uncertain. The TCR sequence derives from a man younger than 30 who received the YFV17D yellow fever vaccine. Here the sequenced sample was CD8+ T cells sorted from PBMCs, taken on the day of the yellow fever booster vaccination. The CDR3 DNA reads as TGTGCCAGCAGCGTAGTGGCAGGTGCCACCTACGAGCAGTACTTC. Amino acids: CASSVVAGATYEQYF.